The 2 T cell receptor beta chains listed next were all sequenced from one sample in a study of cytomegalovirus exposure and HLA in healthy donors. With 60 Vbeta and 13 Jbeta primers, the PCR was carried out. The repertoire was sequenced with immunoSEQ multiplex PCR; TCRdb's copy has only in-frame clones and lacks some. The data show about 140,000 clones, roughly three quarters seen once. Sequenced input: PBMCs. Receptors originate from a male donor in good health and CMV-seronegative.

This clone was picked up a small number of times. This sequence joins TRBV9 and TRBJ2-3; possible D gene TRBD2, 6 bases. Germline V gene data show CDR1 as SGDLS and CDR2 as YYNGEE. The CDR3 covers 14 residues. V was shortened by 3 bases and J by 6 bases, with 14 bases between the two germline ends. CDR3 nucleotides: TGTGCCAGCAGCGCCGACGAAGGGAGGGATACGCAGTATTTT. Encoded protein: CASSADEGRDTQYF.

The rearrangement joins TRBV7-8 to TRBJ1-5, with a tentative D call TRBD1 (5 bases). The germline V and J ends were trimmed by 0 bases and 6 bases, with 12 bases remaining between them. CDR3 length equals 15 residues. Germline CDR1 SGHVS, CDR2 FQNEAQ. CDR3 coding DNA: TGTGCCAGCAGCTTAGCCAGGGCGCAAGGTCAGCCCCAGCATTTT. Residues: CASSLARAQGQPQHF. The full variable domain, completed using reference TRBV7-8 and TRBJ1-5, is GAGVSQSPRYKVAKRGQDVALRCDPISGHVSLFWYQQALGQGPEFLTYFQNEAQLDKSGLPSDRFFAERPEGSVSTLKIQRTQQEDSAVYLCASSLARAQGQPQHFGDGTRLSIL.